Each of the 19 T cell receptor beta chains below was sequenced from the same sample in a study of regulatory T cells in long-lasting Graves disease. As for time point: newly diagnosed GD, antithyroid drugs for less than 3 months. PBMC RNA was the source of the TCR library. Assembly of TCR beta libraries relied on iRepertoire HTBI primers together with Arm-PCR of CDR3 regions. TCRdb re-called the multiplex PCR reads through MiXCR, storing one row per CDR3 protein. The data hold 370,000 or so distinct CDR3 sequences, with roughly 17% observed a single time. This sample also belongs to another study, concerning T cells in Graves' hyperthyroidism and ophthalmopathy.

Sequences were derived from peripheral blood mononuclear cells (PBMCs), sampled at new diagnosis, from a patient treated with antithyroid drugs. Every receptor here comes from a woman in her late teens or twenties with Graves disease.

This clonotype came up many times. This chain connects TRBV5-1 to TRBJ1-4; D unresolved. CDR3 length equals 18 residues. Germline V gene lookup returns CDR1 SGHRS and CDR2 YFSETQ. Trimming removed 0 bases from V and 8 bases from J, with 23 bases in between. The CDR3: CASSLGTLSGRGGEKLFF. CDR3 DNA: TGCGCCAGCAGCTTGGGGACCTTAAGTGGGAGAGGTGGAGAAAAACTGTTTTTT.

At least ten counts were recorded for this clonotype. This chain uses TRBV12-3 or TRBV12-4 with TRBJ1-1; D remains unclear. The CDR3 consists of 13 residues. Deletions cut 6 bases from V and 1 base from J, with 9 bases between. CDR3 nucleotide sequence: TGTGCCAGCAGCTTGCTCCGGAACACTGAAGCTTTCTTT. This gives the protein CASSLLRNTEAFF.

V gene TRBV27 combines with J gene TRBJ1-2; a weak D match, TRBD1 (5 bases). The germline gives CDR1 MNHEY, CDR2 SMNVEV (reference sequence). CDR3 length equals 12 residues. Trimming stripped 5 bases from V and 8 bases from J, with 12 bases between. CDR3 loop: CASSAPGDGYTF. The CDR3 DNA is TGTGCCAGCAGTGCTCCCGGGGACGGCTACACCTTC.

CDR3 DNA: TGTGCCAGCAGCTCGGGGTCCGGGGCCGCCTACGAGCAGTACTTC. Amino acid sequence: CASSSGSGAAYEQYF. The rearrangement uses TRBV7-6 and TRBJ2-7; either TRBD1 or TRBD2 may fit D (5 bases each). The CDR3 is 15 amino acids. Per germline, CDR1 SGHVS and CDR2 FNYEAQ. V was shortened by 4 bases and J by 2 bases, with 15 bases between the two germline ends.

This clonotype was recorded many times. The gene calls are TRBV5-1 and TRBJ2-7; weak D call: TRBD1 (7 bases). V was cut by 5 bases and J by 6 bases, with 21 bases left in between. There are 15 residues in the CDR3. Germline CDR1 SGHRS, CDR2 YFSETQ. CDR3 nucleotides: TGCGCCAGCAGTCCAGGGGGGACTCCTCTACTCGAGCAGTACTTC. It is translated as CASSPGGTPLLEQYF.

The rearrangement joins TRBV3-1 to TRBJ2-1, with D unresolved. V lost 2 bases and J 10 bases, leaving 12 bases between the germline ends. The CDR3 consists of 13 residues. From germline, CDR1 is LGHDT and CDR2 YNNKEL (reference sequence). CDR3 nucleotide sequence: TGTGCCAGCAGCCAACACCAGCCCGGGGAGCAGTTCTTC. Its translation is CASSQHQPGEQFF.

This clonotype was picked up many times. The genes are TRBV12-3 or TRBV12-4 and TRBJ1-4; D may be TRBD1 (6 bases). The CDR3 contains 15 residues. The V gene lost 1 base and the J gene lost 3 bases, with 9 bases spanning the gap. CDR3 bases: TGTGCCAGCAGTTTAGGCAGGGGCCCTAATGAAAAACTGTTTTTT. Translation: CASSLGRGPNEKLFF.

This clonotype was counted at least ten times. The chain links TRBV12-3 or TRBV12-4 to TRBJ2-1, with D perhaps assigned TRBD1 or TRBD2 (6 bases each). With 7 bases removed from V and 5 bases from J, the gap between germline ends came to 18 bases. The CDR3 totals 15 residues. Here the CDR3 reads CASTSGDIPHNEQFF. CDR3 nucleotide sequence: TGTGCCAGCACCTCGGGGGACATCCCCCACAATGAGCAGTTCTTC.

This clonotype turned up a few times. The chain carries TRBV6-2 or TRBV6-3 and TRBJ2-5; maybe TRBD1 (6 bases). The CDR3 extends over 11 amino acids. Germline assignment: CDR1 MNHEY and CDR2 SVGEGT. As DNA, the CDR3 is TGTATCTCCAGGGGCGAAGAGACCCAGTACTTC. Amino acids: CISRGEETQYF.

This clonotype was recorded a few times. This chain uses TRBV4-1 with TRBJ2-2, with 7 bases lining up with TRBD1. Looked up from germline, CDR1 is MGHRA and CDR2 is YSYEKL. The junction had 8 bases not matched to a gene; V was cut back by 7 bases and J by 6 bases. The CDR3 is 14 residues long. CDR3 in DNA: TGCGCCAGCAACCCGACAGGGCCCGCCGGGGAGCTGTTTTTT. This encodes CASNPTGPAGELFF.

There are many counts of this clonotype. The rearrangement links TRBV20-1 to TRBJ1-1; 8 nucleotides line up with TRBD1. CDR1 and CDR2 from the germline V gene are DFQATT and SNEGSKA (reference sequence). J was trimmed by 0 bases and V by 0 bases; bases with no gene match: 9. The CDR3 covers 17 residues. In DNA form, the CDR3 reads TGCAGTGCTAGAGAGGGTAACAGGGGGACCTTGAACACTGAAGCTTTCTTT. This gives the protein CSAREGNRGTLNTEAFF.

This clonotype was seen ten or more times. The chain employs TRBV20-1 and TRBJ2-2; 7 nucleotides match TRBD1. V shed 5 bases, J shed 2 bases, and the junction held 5 bases outside the gene matches. This CDR3 is 14 amino acids long. CDR1 and CDR2 (germline): DFQATT, SNEGSKA (reference sequence). CDR3 amino acids: CSARTGSNTGELFF. Here the CDR3 DNA reads TGCAGTGCTCGGACAGGATCAAACACCGGGGAGCTGTTTTTT.

This clonotype was seen ten or more times. The rearrangement links TRBV2 to TRBJ2-3, with TRBD1 as a possible D gene (7 bases). V lost 0 bases, J lost 3 bases, and 16 bases lay in between. CDR1 and CDR2 from the germline V gene are SNHLY and FYNNEI. This CDR3 has 17 residues. In DNA, the CDR3 is TGTGCCAGCAGTGAAGCGAGGGGGCAAGGAGGGACAGATACGCAGTATTTT. It codes for CASSEARGQGGTDTQYF.

The chain joins TRBV11-3 to TRBJ2-5; perhaps TRBD1 as D (7 bases). Germline CDR1 is SGHNT and CDR2 is YENEEA. V was pared by 3 bases and J by 5 bases, with 13 bases between. CDR3 size: 14 residues. The CDR3 is CASSFRGVVETQYF. CDR3 nucleotide sequence: TGTGCCAGCAGCTTCAGGGGGGTCGTGGAGACCCAGTACTTC.

This clonotype was recorded a few times. The gene calls are TRBV11-2 and TRBJ1-1, with TRBD1 matching over 10 bases. Germline CDR1 reads SGHAT; CDR2 reads FQNNGV. The CDR3 runs to 15 residues. V lost 5 bases and J lost 3; bases outside the gene matches: 6. The CDR3 region is CASSRPGTGDTEAFF. The DNA for the CDR3 is TGTGCCAGCAGCCGTCCCGGGACAGGGGACACTGAAGCTTTCTTT.

This clonotype was counted many times. This chain joins TRBV3-1 and TRBJ1-2; TRBD1 is a possible D gene (6 bases). From germline, CDR1 is LGHDT and CDR2 YNNKEL (reference sequence). The CDR3 runs to 13 residues. V gave up 4 bases and J gave up 13 bases, with 19 bases separating them. CDR3 residues: CASSRGDTRVGTF. The CDR3 DNA follows: TGTGCCAGCAGCCGGGGGGACACGCGTGTTGGCACCTTC.

J is TRBJ2-3 and V is TRBV28, with 7 nucleotides matching TRBD2. CDR1 and CDR2 from the germline V gene are MDHEN and SYDVKM. With V trimmed by 8 bases and J by 3 bases, 5 bases remained unmatched. This CDR3 comprises 13 residues. CDR3 nucleotides: TGTGCCAGCCAGTGGGGGGGAACAGATACGCAGTATTTT. Its translation is CASQWGGTDTQYF.

This clonotype came up many times. The rearrangement links TRBV11-1 to TRBJ1-2; the D gene is possibly TRBD1 (6 bases). CDR3 length: 14 amino acids. V was pared by 5 bases and J by 7 bases, with 17 bases between. CDR1 SGHAT and CDR2 FQDESV come from the germline V gene (reference sequence). The DNA of the CDR3 is TGTGCCAGCAGCCAAGGACAGAGAGGCAGTGGCTACACCTTC. Encoded protein: CASSQGQRGSGYTF.

This clonotype was counted many times. Since the CDR3 does not end with the conserved phenylalanine or tryptophan, this likely comes from a read error. Because the CDR3's place on the DNA is in doubt, the DNA is left out and the CDR3 is given as listed by TCRdb. This rearrangement joins TRBV6-2 or TRBV6-3 to TRBJ2-1; no DNA check was done on the table's D call, TRBD2. The germline V gene encodes CDR1 MNHEY and CDR2 SVGEGT. The CDR3 extends over 12 residues, inclusive of both ends. The CDR3 loop reads CASSTAGTPLFL.